This record covers a single T cell receptor (beta chain). Its matching antigen is unknown. TCRdb re-called the 5' RACE reads through MiXCR, storing one row per CDR3 protein. The table lists 200,000 to 300,000 distinct CDR3 sequences, about 16% of them singletons. This CDR3 has 14 residues. V was clipped by 8 bases and J by 6 bases; unmatched bases: 5. CDR1 and CDR2 from the germline V gene are MNHEY and SMNVEV (reference sequence). The data are from a study of T-cell memory formation after mild COVID-19. In the study overall: TCR clustering was largely donor specific. General study findings and limits: Contracting clones, day 15 to 85, had balanced CD4/CD8, and later expanders favored CD4+. Among clones peaking at day 37 in the second wave, SARS-CoV-2 specificity remained unconfirmed.

J is TRBJ2-1 and V is TRBV27, with 12 bases fitting TRBD1. Sequencing used PBMCs or a T cell subset sorted from them (not recorded which). The clonotype was recovered from an adult woman who had mild COVID-19 (a few samples of this study predate the infection). Cell type and time point are not known. The DNA for the CDR3 is TGTGCCAGCTGGTGGGACAGGGGGCCCAATGAGCAGTTCTTC. This gives the protein CASWWDRGPNEQFF.